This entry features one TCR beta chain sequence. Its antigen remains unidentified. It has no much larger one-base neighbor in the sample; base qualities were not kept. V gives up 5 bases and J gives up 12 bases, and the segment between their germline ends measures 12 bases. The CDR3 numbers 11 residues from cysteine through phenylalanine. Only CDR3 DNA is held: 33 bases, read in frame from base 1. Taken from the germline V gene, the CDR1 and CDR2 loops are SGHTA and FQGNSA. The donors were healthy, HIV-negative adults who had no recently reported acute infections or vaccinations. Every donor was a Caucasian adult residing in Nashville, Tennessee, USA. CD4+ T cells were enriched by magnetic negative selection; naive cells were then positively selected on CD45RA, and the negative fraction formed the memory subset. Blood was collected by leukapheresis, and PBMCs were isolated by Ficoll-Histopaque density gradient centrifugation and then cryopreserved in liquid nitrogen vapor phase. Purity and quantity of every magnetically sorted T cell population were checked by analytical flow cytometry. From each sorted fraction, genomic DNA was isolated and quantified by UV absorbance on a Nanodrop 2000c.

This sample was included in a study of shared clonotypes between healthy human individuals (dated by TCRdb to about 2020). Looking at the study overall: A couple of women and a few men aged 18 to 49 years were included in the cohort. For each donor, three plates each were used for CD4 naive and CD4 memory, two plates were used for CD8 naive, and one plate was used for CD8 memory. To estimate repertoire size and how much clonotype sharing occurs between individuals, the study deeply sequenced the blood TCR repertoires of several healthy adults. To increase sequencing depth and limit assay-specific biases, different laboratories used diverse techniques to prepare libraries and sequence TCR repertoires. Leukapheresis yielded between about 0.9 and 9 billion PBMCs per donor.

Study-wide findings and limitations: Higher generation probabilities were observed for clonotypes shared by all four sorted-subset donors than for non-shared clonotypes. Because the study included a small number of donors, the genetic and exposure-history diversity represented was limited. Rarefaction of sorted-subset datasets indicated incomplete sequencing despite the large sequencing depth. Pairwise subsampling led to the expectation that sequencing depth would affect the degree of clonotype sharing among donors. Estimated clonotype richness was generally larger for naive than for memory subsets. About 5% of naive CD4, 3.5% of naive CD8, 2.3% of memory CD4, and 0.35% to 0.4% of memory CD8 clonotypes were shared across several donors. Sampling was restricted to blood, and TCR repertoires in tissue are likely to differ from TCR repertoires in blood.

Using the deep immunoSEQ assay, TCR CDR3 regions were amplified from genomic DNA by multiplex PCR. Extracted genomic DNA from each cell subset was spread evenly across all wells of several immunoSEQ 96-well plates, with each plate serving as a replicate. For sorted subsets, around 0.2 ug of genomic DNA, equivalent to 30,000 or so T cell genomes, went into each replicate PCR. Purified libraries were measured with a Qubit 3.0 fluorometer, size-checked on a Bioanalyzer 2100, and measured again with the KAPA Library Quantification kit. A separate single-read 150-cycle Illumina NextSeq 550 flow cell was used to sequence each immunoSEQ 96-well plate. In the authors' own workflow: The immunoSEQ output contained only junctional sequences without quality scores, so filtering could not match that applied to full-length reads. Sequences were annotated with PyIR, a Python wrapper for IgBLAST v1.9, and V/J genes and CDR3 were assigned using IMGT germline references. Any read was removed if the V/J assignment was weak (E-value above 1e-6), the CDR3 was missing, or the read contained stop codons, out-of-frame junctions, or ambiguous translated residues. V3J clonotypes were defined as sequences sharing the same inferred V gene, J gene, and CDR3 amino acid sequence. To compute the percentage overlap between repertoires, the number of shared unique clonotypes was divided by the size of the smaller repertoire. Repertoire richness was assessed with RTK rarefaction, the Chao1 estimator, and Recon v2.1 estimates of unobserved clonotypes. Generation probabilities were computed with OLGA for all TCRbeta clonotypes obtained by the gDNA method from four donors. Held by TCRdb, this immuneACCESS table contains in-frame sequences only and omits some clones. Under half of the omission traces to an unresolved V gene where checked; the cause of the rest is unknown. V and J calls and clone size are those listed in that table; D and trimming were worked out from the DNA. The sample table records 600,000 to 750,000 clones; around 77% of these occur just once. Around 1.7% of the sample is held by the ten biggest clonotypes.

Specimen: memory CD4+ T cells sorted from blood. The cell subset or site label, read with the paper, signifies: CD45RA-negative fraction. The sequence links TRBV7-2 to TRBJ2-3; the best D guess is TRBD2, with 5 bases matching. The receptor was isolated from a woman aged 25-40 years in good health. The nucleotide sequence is TGTGCCAGCAGCCACCGGGAAGGACAGTATTTT. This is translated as CASSHREGQYF.